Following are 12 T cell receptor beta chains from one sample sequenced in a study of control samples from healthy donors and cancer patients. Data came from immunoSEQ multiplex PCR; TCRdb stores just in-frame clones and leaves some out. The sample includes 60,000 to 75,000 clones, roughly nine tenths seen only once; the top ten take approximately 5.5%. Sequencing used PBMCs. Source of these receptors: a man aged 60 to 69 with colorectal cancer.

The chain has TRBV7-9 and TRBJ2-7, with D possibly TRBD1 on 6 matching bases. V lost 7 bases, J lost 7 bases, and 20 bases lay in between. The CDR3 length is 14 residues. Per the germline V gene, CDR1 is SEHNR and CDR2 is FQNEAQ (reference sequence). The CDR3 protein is CASTSGAGVWEQYF. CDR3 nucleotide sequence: TGTGCCAGCACCTCCGGGGCAGGGGTGTGGGAGCAGTACTTC.

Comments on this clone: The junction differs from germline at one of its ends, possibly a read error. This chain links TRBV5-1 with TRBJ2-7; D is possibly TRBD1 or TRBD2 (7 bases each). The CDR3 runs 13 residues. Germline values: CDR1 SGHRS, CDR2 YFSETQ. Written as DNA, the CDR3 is TGCGCCCGCAGCGCAGGGGGGGGCTACGAGCAGTACTTC. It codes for CARSAGGGYEQYF.

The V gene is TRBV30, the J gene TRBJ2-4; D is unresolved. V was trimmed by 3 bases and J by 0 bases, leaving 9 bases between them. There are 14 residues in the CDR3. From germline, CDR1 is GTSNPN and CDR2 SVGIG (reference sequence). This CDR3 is CAWSWAIAKNIQYF. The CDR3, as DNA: TGTGCCTGGAGCTGGGCTATAGCCAAAAACATTCAGTACTTC.

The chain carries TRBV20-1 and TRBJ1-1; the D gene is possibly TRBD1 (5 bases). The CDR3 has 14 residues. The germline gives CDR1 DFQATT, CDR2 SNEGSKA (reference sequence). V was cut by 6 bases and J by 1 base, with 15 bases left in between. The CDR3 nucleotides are TGCAGTGCCAGTAAGAACGGGGGGAACACTGAAGCTTTCTTT. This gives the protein CSASKNGGNTEAFF.

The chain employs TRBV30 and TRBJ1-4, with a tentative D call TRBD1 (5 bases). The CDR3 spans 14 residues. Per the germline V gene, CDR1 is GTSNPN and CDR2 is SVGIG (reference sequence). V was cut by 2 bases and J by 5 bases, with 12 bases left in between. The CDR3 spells CAWSLTGLNEKLFF. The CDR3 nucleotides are TGTGCCTGGAGTCTAACAGGCCTAAATGAAAAACTGTTTTTT.

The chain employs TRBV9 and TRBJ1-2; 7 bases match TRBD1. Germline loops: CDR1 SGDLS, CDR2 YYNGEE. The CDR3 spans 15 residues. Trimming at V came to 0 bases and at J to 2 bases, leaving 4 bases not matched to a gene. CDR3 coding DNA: TGTGCCAGCAGCGTAGGTGGAGGGGGCAACTATGGCTACACCTTC. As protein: CASSVGGGGNYGYTF. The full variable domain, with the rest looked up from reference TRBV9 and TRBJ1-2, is DSGVTQTPKHLITATGQRVTLRCSPRSGDLSVYWYQQSLDQGLQFLIQYYNGEERAKGNILERFSAQQFPDLHSELNLSSLELGDSALYFCASSVGGGGNYGYTFGSGTRLTVV.

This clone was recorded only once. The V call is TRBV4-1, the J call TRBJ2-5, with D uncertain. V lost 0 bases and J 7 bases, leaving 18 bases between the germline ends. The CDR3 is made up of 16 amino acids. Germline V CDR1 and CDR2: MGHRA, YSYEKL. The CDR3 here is CASSQDRPGPVGTQYF. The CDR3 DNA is TGCGCCAGCAGCCAAGATCGGCCTGGTCCCGTCGGGACCCAGTACTTC.

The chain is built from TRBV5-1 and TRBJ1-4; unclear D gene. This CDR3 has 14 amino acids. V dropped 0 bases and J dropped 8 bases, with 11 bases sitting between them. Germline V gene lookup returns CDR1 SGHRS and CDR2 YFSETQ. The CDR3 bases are TGCGCCAGCAGCTTGGGAGGAGTTGGGGAAAAACTGTTTTTT. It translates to CASSLGGVGEKLFF.

The CDR3 DNA reads TGTGCCATAAAGGCAAACAATGAGCAGTTCTTC. It specifies CAIKANNEQFF. This sequence joins TRBV28 and TRBJ2-1; D is ambiguous. Germline lookup yields CDR1 MDHEN and CDR2 SYDVKM. The CDR3 has 11 amino acids. Trimming removed 10 bases at V and 5 bases at J, with 9 bases between.

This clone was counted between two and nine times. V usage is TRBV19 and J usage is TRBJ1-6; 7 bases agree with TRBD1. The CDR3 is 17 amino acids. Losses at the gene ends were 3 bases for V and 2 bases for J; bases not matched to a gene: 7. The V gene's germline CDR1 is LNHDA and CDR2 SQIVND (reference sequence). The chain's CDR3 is CASSITAGTAYNSPLHF. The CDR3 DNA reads TGTGCCAGTAGTATTACTGCAGGGACAGCCTATAATTCACCCCTCCACTTT.

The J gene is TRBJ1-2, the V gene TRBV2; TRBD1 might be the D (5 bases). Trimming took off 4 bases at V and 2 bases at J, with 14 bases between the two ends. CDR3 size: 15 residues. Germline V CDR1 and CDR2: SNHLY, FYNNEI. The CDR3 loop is CASSVSRPGNYGYTF. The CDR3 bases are TGTGCCAGCAGTGTATCCCGGCCAGGGAACTATGGCTACACCTTC.

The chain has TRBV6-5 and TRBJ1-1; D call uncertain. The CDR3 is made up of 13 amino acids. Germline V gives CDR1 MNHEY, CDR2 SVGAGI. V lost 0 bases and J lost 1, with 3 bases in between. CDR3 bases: TGTGCCAGCAGTTACTCGACGAACACTGAAGCTTTCTTT. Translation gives CASSYSTNTEAFF.